The 25 T cell receptor beta chains given below trace back to one sample, sequenced in a study of regulatory T cells in long-lasting Graves disease. Time point indicated: newly diagnosed GD, antithyroid drugs for less than 3 months. RNA from PBMCs was the source of the TCR library. Libraries of TCR beta came from iRepertoire HTBI primers plus Arm-PCR of CDR3 regions. One entry per CDR3 protein results from TCRdb running MiXCR on the multiplex PCR reads. The table lists about 560,000 distinct CDR3 sequences, 16% of them singletons, with approximately 12% in the top ten. The same data also contributed to another study, on T cells in Graves' hyperthyroidism and ophthalmopathy.

This specimen consisted of peripheral blood mononuclear cells (PBMCs), obtained at new diagnosis, from a patient treated with antithyroid drugs. The receptor source for this set is a young man with Graves disease.

This clonotype was observed many times. The chain links TRBV28 to TRBJ2-7; D is uncertain. The CDR3 is 15 amino acids. Germline V CDR1 and CDR2: MDHEN, SYDVKM. Trimming shortened V by 3 bases and J by 2 bases, and 14 bases separated the two germline ends. CDR3 region: CASSFGQANTYEQYF. Written as DNA, the CDR3 is TGTGCCAGCAGTTTTGGGCAGGCGAATACCTACGAGCAGTACTTC.

V and J are TRBV28 and TRBJ2-7; 9 bases are a match to TRBD1. The CDR3 covers 16 residues. Germline V gene data show CDR1 as MDHEN and CDR2 as SYDVKM. J gave up 0 bases and V 6 bases, and 9 bases lay outside the gene matches. CDR3 nucleotides: TGTGCCAGCAGACATACCCGGGACAGGGACTCCTACGAGCAGTACTTC. As protein: CASRHTRDRDSYEQYF.

This clonotype showed up many times. The V and J genes are TRBV18 and TRBJ2-3; D is undetermined. Trimming cost V 2 bases and J 7 bases, with 19 bases left between them. This CDR3 region has 16 residues. Germline lookup yields CDR1 KGHSH and CDR2 LQKENI. CDR3 DNA: TGTGCCAGCTCACCAGATTCCCCGATTATCAGTAATACGCAGTATTTT. As protein: CASSPDSPIISNTQYF. Full variable domain (rest looked up from reference TRBV18 and TRBJ2-3): NAGVMQNPRHLVRRRGQEARLRCSPMKGHSHVYWYRQLPEEGLKFMVYLQKENIIDESGMPKERFSAEFPKEGPSILRIQQVVRGDSAAYFCASSPDSPIISNTQYFGPGTRLTVL.

This clonotype was observed at least ten times. This chain links TRBV6-2 or TRBV6-3 with TRBJ2-1, with a weak D call TRBD2 (5 bases). The ends were cut back, 4 bases at V and 3 bases at J, with 7 bases in the middle. Germline V CDR1 and CDR2: MNHEY, SVGEGT. CDR3 size: 13 residues. CDR3 in DNA: TGTGCCAGCAGTTCCGGGAACTACAATGAGCAGTTCTTC. Its translation is CASSSGNYNEQFF.

At least ten counts were recorded for this clonotype. A junction boundary mismatches the germline segment, possibly from a read error. The CDR3, as DNA: TGTGCCAGCAGCTTAGGTGGGACCCCCTACGAGCAGTACTTC. Amino acid sequence: CASSLGGTPYEQYF. V usage is TRBV12-3 or TRBV12-4 and J usage is TRBJ2-7; D may match TRBD1 or TRBD2 (5 bases each). This CDR3 has 14 residues.

This clonotype came up many times. The rearrangement uses TRBV28 and TRBJ2-2; 8 nucleotides agree with TRBD1. This CDR3 spans 14 amino acids. V shed 6 bases and J 5 bases; nucleotides not matched to a gene: 5. Germline CDR1 and CDR2: MDHEN and SYDVKM. This CDR3 reads CASRQTGATGELFF. The CDR3 bases are TGTGCCAGCAGACAGACAGGGGCAACCGGGGAGCTGTTTTTT.

This clonotype occurred once. This sequence joins TRBV5-1 and TRBJ1-4, with 11 bases lining up with TRBD1. The CDR3 spans 15 residues. Germline lookup yields CDR1 SGHRS and CDR2 YFSETQ. V trimming: 4 bases; J trimming: 7 bases; junction bases outside the gene matches: 6. CDR3 DNA sequence: TGCGCCAGCAGCGTCTGGACAGGGGGCCGTGAAAAACTGTTTTTT. Its protein product is CASSVWTGGREKLFF.

The DNA of the CDR3 is TGCGCCAGCAGCCCGACAGGGAGGCGGGCGGGTAATAATGAAAAACTGTTTTTT. It encodes CASSPTGRRAGNNEKLFF. The chain recombines TRBV5-1 with TRBJ1-4, with 7 bases lining up with TRBD1. From germline, CDR1 is SGHRS and CDR2 YFSETQ. The CDR3 runs to 18 residues. V lost 4 bases to trimming and J lost 4 bases; unmatched junction nucleotides: 16. Variable domain in full (rest from reference TRBV5-1 and TRBJ1-4): KAGVTQTPRYLIKTRGQQVTLSCSPISGHRSVSWYQQTPGQGLQFLFEYFSETQRNKGNFPGRFSGRQFSNSRSEMNVSTLELGDSALYLCASSPTGRRAGNNEKLFFGSGTQLSVL.

This clonotype appeared many times. The chain combines TRBV5-1 with TRBJ2-1; TRBD2 agrees at 13 bases. The CDR3 has 17 residues. Germline CDR1 SGHRS, CDR2 YFSETQ. With 2 bases clipped from V and 6 bases from J, the junction kept 8 bases outside the gene matches. The CDR3 DNA follows: TGCGCCAGCAGCTTTACTAGCGGGAGGGCCAGGGGCAATGAGCAGTTCTTC. Residues: CASSFTSGRARGNEQFF.

This clonotype occurred many times. This chain connects TRBV28 to TRBJ2-7, with 10 bases aligning to TRBD1. Germline V lookup: CDR1 MDHEN, CDR2 SYDVKM. J was trimmed by 6 bases and V by 9 bases; bases with no gene match: 14. This CDR3 is 15 amino acids long. The CDR3 is CASLSPGQGSFEQYF. The CDR3, as DNA: TGTGCCAGTTTGAGTCCGGGACAGGGGTCTTTCGAGCAGTACTTC.

This clonotype showed up many times. For the CDR3, the DNA is TGTGCCAGCAGCCAGATACGAGGGGGGGAGACCCAGTACTTC. Amino acid sequence: CASSQIRGGETQYF. The chain has TRBV28 and TRBJ2-5, with D perhaps being TRBD1 or TRBD2 (6 bases each). Germline V gives CDR1 MDHEN, CDR2 SYDVKM. The CDR3 is made up of 14 amino acids. Trimming took off 6 bases at V and 5 bases at J, with 16 bases between the two ends.

This chain joins TRBV3-1 and TRBJ2-3; 13 bases are shared with TRBD2. The V and J ends lost 3 bases and 4 bases, in that order; junction bases with no gene match: 10. CDR3 size: 18 residues. The V gene's germline CDR1 is LGHDT and CDR2 YNNKEL (reference sequence). CDR3 sequence: CASSHELGTSGTSDTQYF. The DNA for the CDR3 is TGTGCCAGCAGCCATGAATTGGGGACTAGCGGGACGTCAGATACGCAGTATTTT.

The table lists this clonotype with many counts. V is TRBV11-2 and J is TRBJ1-1; TRBD1 matches 7 bases. V lost 1 base to trimming and J lost 6 bases; unmatched junction nucleotides: 5. This CDR3 is 14 amino acids long. Germline V gives CDR1 SGHAT, CDR2 FQNNGV. The CDR3 loop is CASSLVGQSSEAFF. The CDR3 region has the DNA TGTGCCAGCAGCTTAGTGGGACAGTCTTCTGAAGCTTTCTTT. The full variable domain, in which reference TRBV11-2 and TRBJ1-1 provide the parts outside the CDR3, is EAGVAQSPRYKIIEKRQSVAFWCNPISGHATLYWYQQILGQGPKLLIQFQNNGVVDDSQLPKDRFSAERLKGVDSTLKIQPAKLEDSAVYLCASSLVGQSSEAFFGQGTRLTVV.

The genes are TRBV7-9 and TRBJ2-5; unclear D gene. V was clipped by 1 base and J by 4 bases, with 13 bases between them. This CDR3 has 15 residues. Germline CDR1 reads SEHNR; CDR2 reads FQNEAQ (reference sequence). CDR3 nucleotides: TGTGCCAGCAGCTTAGGGCTCCTCCTGGGAGAGACCCAGTACTTC. Protein sequence: CASSLGLLLGETQYF.

This clonotype was picked up a small number of times. A clone one base away is much larger, so this may be a read error. The chain employs TRBV12-3 or TRBV12-4 and TRBJ2-4; D might be TRBD1 (6 bases). V shed 5 bases and J shed 3 bases, with 17 bases lying between them. This CDR3 spans 16 amino acids. The CDR3 bases are TGTGCCAGCAGTCTAGGGGGTCTTTTAGTCAAAAACATTCAGTACTTC. It is translated as CASSLGGLLVKNIQYF.

This clonotype was picked up a small number of times. V and J are TRBV6-1 and TRBJ1-1; D gene uncertain. The CDR3 is made up of 15 amino acids. Germline CDR1 reads MNHNS; CDR2 reads SASEGT. The ends were cut back, 1 base at V and 1 base at J, with 10 bases in the middle. Written as DNA, the CDR3 is TGTGCCAGCAGTGAAGGAGAGGGTCAGAACACTGAAGCTTTCTTT. Translating gives CASSEGEGQNTEAFF.

The chain recombines TRBV28 with TRBJ2-5; 8 bases are shared with TRBD1. This CDR3 is built from 14 residues. J was trimmed by 4 bases and V by 8 bases; bases with no gene match: 9. From germline, CDR1 is MDHEN and CDR2 SYDVKM. The CDR3 DNA is TGTGCCAGCCGATCCTCAGGGGGCCGAGAGACCCAGTACTTC. It specifies CASRSSGGRETQYF.

This clonotype was found many times. The rearrangement uses TRBV2 and TRBJ1-2; D unclear. Between the trimmed V and J ends, which lost 4 bases and 7 bases, there was a span of 10 bases. Germline V gives CDR1 SNHLY, CDR2 FYNNEI. The CDR3 contains 12 residues. In DNA, the CDR3 is TGTGCCAGCAGTGGGCGGGGAGCTGGCTACACCTTC. Its translation: CASSGRGAGYTF.

This chain connects TRBV7-9 to TRBJ2-5, with a possible D match to TRBD2 (6 bases). Trimming pared 7 bases from V and 5 bases from J, leaving 23 bases between. This CDR3 spans 16 amino acids. Germline V CDR1 and CDR2: SEHNR, FQNEAQ (reference sequence). The CDR3 loop is CASTLFQPRGLETQYF. The DNA of the CDR3 is TGTGCCAGCACCCTATTTCAGCCGCGGGGCCTGGAGACCCAGTACTTC.

This chain uses TRBV6-2 or TRBV6-3 with TRBJ2-2; D is perhaps TRBD2 (5 bases). This CDR3 has 15 residues. V was cut by 1 base and J by 1 base, with 7 bases left in between. CDR1 is MNHEY and CDR2 is SVGEGT in the germline V gene. The CDR3: CASSYWERNTGELFF. The DNA for the CDR3 is TGTGCCAGCAGTTACTGGGAGCGGAACACCGGGGAGCTGTTTTTT.

V and J are TRBV5-1 and TRBJ2-7; 12 bases line up with TRBD2. This CDR3 spans 17 amino acids. CDR1 is SGHRS, CDR2 YFSETQ, per germline. The trim removed 2 bases at V and 2 bases at J, leaving 8 bases unmatched. This chain's CDR3 is CASSLGLAGFTAYEQYF. DNA of the CDR3: TGCGCCAGCAGCTTAGGACTAGCGGGATTTACCGCCTACGAGCAGTACTTC.

The chain joins TRBV12-3 or TRBV12-4 to TRBJ1-6; no clear D gene. V lost 1 base and J 8 bases, leaving 15 bases between the germline ends. The CDR3 is 16 residues long. The CDR3 DNA reads as TGTGCCAGCAGTTTAGGGCTAAGGAAGGCGGATTCACCCCTCCACTTT. This translates into CASSLGLRKADSPLHF.

This clonotype was counted ten times or more. The V gene is TRBV20-1, the J gene TRBJ2-7; 12 nucleotides agree with TRBD2. J gave up 5 bases and V 2 bases, and 4 bases lay outside the gene matches. The CDR3 has 14 residues. Germline loops: CDR1 DFQATT, CDR2 SNEGSKA (reference sequence). In DNA, the CDR3 is TGCAGTGCTAGAACTAGCGGGAGGATGGACGAGCAGTACTTC. This encodes CSARTSGRMDEQYF.

This clonotype has a handful of counts. The chain employs TRBV5-4 and TRBJ2-5; D possibly corresponds to TRBD2 (5 bases). CDR1 is SGHNT and CDR2 is YYREEE in the germline V gene (reference sequence). Trimming pared 5 bases from V and 1 base from J, leaving 15 bases between. The CDR3 extends over 15 amino acids. The CDR3 nucleotides read TGTGCCAGCAGTCGGGGATCGTCTACCCAAGAGACCCAGTACTTC. This gives the protein CASSRGSSTQETQYF.

The rearrangement links TRBV10-3 to TRBJ1-2; D gene ambiguous. Trimming stripped 2 bases from V and 2 bases from J, with 3 bases between. This CDR3 has 12 residues. Germline V lookup: CDR1 ENHRY, CDR2 SYGVKD. The CDR3 reads CAISEGNYGYTF. The CDR3 nucleotides read TGTGCCATCAGTGAGGGGAACTATGGCTACACCTTC.